The T cell receptor beta chain described here comes from a study of early T cells in non-severe SARS-CoV-2 infection. Findings and caveats of the study: Lookups in VDJdb leaned toward anti-spike CD8 responses and missed private and CD4 specificities.

Researchers attached unique molecular identifiers to individual cDNA molecules. In TCRdb, the 5' RACE reads were re-called with MiXCR into one record per CDR3 protein. The sample has about 97,000 distinct CDR3 sequences, under 15% seen once. Germline trimming cut 1 base from V and 6 bases from J; bases unmatched to any gene: 3. This CDR3 contains 14 residues. Germline V lookup: CDR1 LGHDT, CDR2 YNNKEL (reference sequence). For this clonotype: Antigen: not known.

Material for sequencing was whole blood. V usage is TRBV3-1 and J usage is TRBJ2-7; 10 positions agree with TRBD2. This sequence was found in an adult who was a healthcare worker with PCR-confirmed SARS-CoV-2 infection or an uninfected control (not recorded which). CDR3 nucleotides: TGTGCCAGCAGCCAAGTAGCGGGGGGACCCGAGCAGTACTTC. Encoded protein: CASSQVAGGPEQYF.